Below, 5 T cell receptor beta chains from the same sample are listed, as sequenced in a study of blood T cell repertoires in COVID-19. The method was immunoSEQ multiplex PCR; TCRdb's version includes in-frame clones alone and lacks a portion of them. This table holds approximately 530,000 clones, approximately 88% found once. Sequences were obtained from peripheral blood. The receptors shown here come from a woman aged 45-59 years with COVID-19, enrolled during active disease.

This sequence joins TRBV3-1 (or the pseudogene TRBV3-2) and TRBJ1-1; 9 bases agree with TRBD1. V shed 4 bases, J shed 11 bases, and the junction held 5 bases outside the gene matches. This CDR3 comprises 12 residues. Germline V CDR1 and CDR2: LGHDT, YNNKEL (reference sequence). Here the CDR3 reads CASSRTGGGAFF. The CDR3 nucleotides are TGTGCCAGCAGCCGCACAGGGGGCGGGGCTTTCTTT.

The chain links TRBV6-6 to TRBJ2-3; D gene uncertain. The V gene lost 0 bases and the J gene lost 3 bases, with 13 bases spanning the gap. The CDR3 contains 16 residues. The germline V gene encodes CDR1 MNHNY and CDR2 SVGAGI (reference sequence). The CDR3 nucleotides read TGTGCCAGCAGTTACTCTGCCAGAAAAGAAACAGATACGCAGTATTTT. Translated, it gives CASSYSARKETDTQYF.

CDR3 sequence reads: CATSRATGASDTQYF. The CDR3 DNA reads as TGTGCCACCAGCAGAGCGACAGGGGCGTCAGATACGCAGTATTTT. V and J are TRBV15 and TRBJ2-3; 8 bases map to TRBD1. CDR3 length: 15 residues. Losses at the gene ends were 1 base for V and 4 bases for J; bases not matched to a gene: 4. Germline V lookup: CDR1 LNHNV, CDR2 YYDKDF (reference sequence).

The chain uses TRBV19 and TRBJ1-2; 7 bases agree with TRBD1. The CDR3 covers 14 residues. After removal of 5 bases from V and 8 bases from J, the junction contained 11 bases not matched to a gene. Germline CDR1 and CDR2: LNHDA and SQIVND (reference sequence). For the CDR3, the DNA is TGTGCCAGTAGTCCCACCCGGGACAGATGGGGCTACACCTTC. Its translation: CASSPTRDRWGYTF.

The rearrangement links TRBV28 to TRBJ1-2; 7 nucleotides match TRBD1. The germline V gene has CDR1 MDHEN and CDR2 SYDVKM. V trimming: 6 bases; J trimming: 0 bases; junction bases outside the gene matches: 4. The CDR3 has 14 residues. The CDR3 nucleotides are TGTGCCAGCAGCGATAGGGGGCCTAACTATGGCTACACCTTC. This codes for CASSDRGPNYGYTF.